Listed below are T cell receptor beta chains from one sample, sequenced in a study of T-cell reconstitution after alpha-beta-depleted transplantation in children. TCRdb used MiXCR to reprocess the PCR reads, holding one entry per CDR3 protein. This repertoire shows about 980,000 distinct CDR3 sequences, less than 30% found once; its top ten account for around 30%. The sequences come from PBMCs, mostly from graft donor cells, collected 360 days after TCRalphabeta/CD19-depleted stem cell transplant. These receptors all stem from a boy in the first two years of life who had a stem cell transplant for SCID, so the T cells may come from the graft donor. Each CDR3 is given without its conserved first and last residue. The D gene is left open where the match is weak.

J gene: TRBJ2-7
D gene: TRBD1
V gene: TRBV5-1
CDR3 protein: ASSLESDRAFYEQY

J gene: TRBJ2-1
D gene: TRBD1
V gene: TRBV24-1
CDR3 protein: ATILDRGLYNEQF

J gene: TRBJ2-3
D gene: -
V gene: TRBV28
CDR3 protein: ASRVGGVTDTQY

J gene: TRBJ2-5
D gene: -
V gene: TRBV5-1
CDR3 protein: ASSLAGTTSTQY

J gene: TRBJ2-7
D gene: TRBD1
V gene: TRBV5-1
CDR3 protein: ASSLEAQGVSYEQY

J gene: TRBJ2-7
D gene: -
V gene: TRBV15
CDR3 protein: ATSRGSISYEQY

J gene: TRBJ2-5
D gene: -
V gene: TRBV4-2
CDR3 protein: ASTGPQETQY

J gene: TRBJ2-3
D gene: TRBD2
V gene: TRBV5-1
CDR3 protein: ASSWPGLAGGSDTQY

J gene: TRBJ2-1
D gene: -
V gene: TRBV29-1
CDR3 protein: SVEGDMRNEQF

J gene: TRBJ2-5
D gene: TRBD1
V gene: TRBV24-1
CDR3 protein: AINPGQGRYETQY

J gene: TRBJ2-1
D gene: TRBD1
V gene: TRBV5-3
CDR3 protein: ATQGEPGTGYYNEQF

J gene: TRBJ2-7
D gene: -
V gene: TRBV11-2
CDR3 protein: ASSLRDHRDEQY

J gene: TRBJ1-1
D gene: -
V gene: TRBV5-1
CDR3 protein: ASSLDARVIAEAF

J gene: TRBJ2-1
D gene: TRBD2
V gene: TRBV4-2
CDR3 protein: ASSQGQAGSFYNEQF

J gene: TRBJ2-7
D gene: -
V gene: TRBV12-3/TRBV12-4
CDR3 protein: ASSLPGAHYEQY

J gene: TRBJ2-3
D gene: TRBD2
V gene: TRBV5-1
CDR3 protein: ASSPGTSVPDTQY

J gene: TRBJ1-1
D gene: TRBD1
V gene: TRBV12-3/TRBV12-4
CDR3 protein: ASRRDRVNTEAF

J gene: TRBJ2-7
D gene: TRBD1
V gene: TRBV28
CDR3 protein: ASVDRGSYEQY

J gene: TRBJ2-1
D gene: -
V gene: TRBV29-1
CDR3 protein: SVVKNSYNEQF

J gene: TRBJ2-7
D gene: -
V gene: TRBV29-1
CDR3 protein: MRLIYRALPYEQY

J gene: TRBJ1-5
D gene: -
V gene: TRBV27
CDR3 protein: ASSLSGGEDNQPQH

J gene: TRBJ2-7
D gene: TRBD1
V gene: TRBV6-1
CDR3 protein: ASSQGYPGQGIYEQY

J gene: TRBJ1-2
D gene: -
V gene: TRBV11-2
CDR3 protein: ASRFTHFPGPRDGYT

J gene: TRBJ2-7
D gene: TRBD2
V gene: TRBV11-2
CDR3 protein: ASSPMTGRGGFYEQY

J gene: TRBJ1-1
D gene: TRBD1
V gene: TRBV24-1
CDR3 protein: ATMGAGGANTEAF

J gene: TRBJ2-1
D gene: -
V gene: TRBV11-2
CDR3 protein: ASSATRGGGPRNEQF

J gene: TRBJ2-5
D gene: -
V gene: TRBV20-1
CDR3 protein: SANDRIGSETQY

J gene: TRBJ2-5
D gene: TRBD1
V gene: TRBV27
CDR3 protein: ASRGRGYQETQY

J gene: TRBJ1-5
D gene: -
V gene: TRBV19
CDR3 protein: ASSILRNKGSNQPQH

J gene: TRBJ2-1
D gene: TRBD2
V gene: TRBV5-1
CDR3 protein: ASSLIGTSVANEQF

J gene: TRBJ2-6
D gene: TRBD1
V gene: TRBV29-1
CDR3 protein: SVLLRTGMKAGANVLT

J gene: TRBJ2-1
D gene: -
V gene: TRBV20-1
CDR3 protein: SASLPVTLRYYNEQF

J gene: TRBJ2-5
D gene: -
V gene: TRBV4-1
CDR3 protein: ASSQEGWGRKETQY

J gene: TRBJ1-4
D gene: -
V gene: TRBV7-9
CDR3 protein: ASRPRGRGEKLF

J gene: TRBJ1-2
D gene: TRBD1
V gene: TRBV7-2
CDR3 protein: ASSRRQGRSNYGYT

J gene: TRBJ2-7
D gene: -
V gene: TRBV24-1
CDR3 protein: ATRTELYEQY

J gene: TRBJ1-4
D gene: TRBD1
V gene: TRBV20-1
CDR3 protein: SAIQGWEKLF

J gene: TRBJ2-5
D gene: -
V gene: TRBV2
CDR3 protein: ASSEVAWQETQY

J gene: TRBJ2-1
D gene: -
V gene: TRBV3-1
CDR3 protein: ASSQDISRPYNEQF

J gene: TRBJ2-1
D gene: -
V gene: TRBV4-1
CDR3 protein: ASSQDPRTRGNPYNEQF

J gene: TRBJ2-1
D gene: TRBD2
V gene: TRBV10-3
CDR3 protein: AISERGRTSGHNEQF

J gene: TRBJ1-2
D gene: -
V gene: TRBV27
CDR3 protein: ASSSFPGASGYT

J gene: TRBJ2-3
D gene: -
V gene: TRBV12-3/TRBV12-4
CDR3 protein: ASSFSRGDYLTDTQY

J gene: TRBJ1-5
D gene: -
V gene: TRBV12-3/TRBV12-4
CDR3 protein: ASSSTQGSNQPQH

J gene: TRBJ2-3
D gene: TRBD2
V gene: TRBV20-1
CDR3 protein: SASRPGSGAADLSDTQY